The 15 T cell receptor beta chains given below trace back to one sample, sequenced in a study of Graves' ophthalmopathy and Graves' hyperthyroidism. CDR3 regions of TCR beta were amplified from RNA transcripts. RT-PCR in the first round used HTBI primers; a second-round multiplex PCR followed. MiXCR was run by TCRdb on the multiplex PCR reads, yielding one entry per CDR3 protein. Of under 200,000 distinct CDR3 sequences listed, over 35% are singletons. Specimen: peripheral blood. The origin of the receptors is a middle-aged woman with Graves' ophthalmopathy.

This clonotype was observed at least ten times. The V and J genes are TRBV20-1 and TRBJ1-1, with 7 nucleotides matching TRBD1. Germline V gene data show CDR1 as DFQATT and CDR2 as SNEGSKA (reference sequence). V shed 3 bases and J 3 bases; nucleotides not matched to a gene: 4. This CDR3 contains 13 residues. This CDR3 reads CSARAQGDTEAFF. The DNA for the CDR3 is TGCAGTGCTAGGGCCCAGGGGGACACTGAAGCTTTCTTT.

The sample holds many counts of this clonotype. The chain is built from TRBV10-2 and TRBJ2-5; D possibly matches TRBD1 or TRBD2 (5 bases each). The CDR3 length is 14 residues. From germline, CDR1 is WSHSY and CDR2 SAAADI. The V and J ends lost 1 base and 3 bases respectively, with 9 bases between them. CDR3 in DNA: TGCGCCAGCAGTGAGTTTGGGGGAGAAGAGACCCAGTACTTC. Translating it yields CASSEFGGEETQYF.

The chain couples TRBV28 to TRBJ1-5; the match to TRBD1 covers 7 bases. V shed 5 bases, J shed 1 base, and the junction held 5 bases outside the gene matches. CDR1 is MDHEN, CDR2 SYDVKM, per germline. The CDR3 contains 15 residues. The chain's CDR3 is CASSQGGESNQPQHF. The DNA for the CDR3 is TGTGCCAGCAGTCAGGGGGGGGAAAGCAATCAGCCCCAGCATTTT.

At least ten counts were recorded for this clonotype. The V gene is TRBV11-1, the J gene TRBJ2-7, with TRBD1 identical over 9 bases. Trimming at V came to 5 bases and at J to 2 bases, leaving 10 bases not matched to a gene. CDR1 is SGHAT, CDR2 FQDESV, per germline (reference sequence). The CDR3 extends over 16 amino acids. The CDR3, as DNA: TGTGCCAGCAGCGACCGGGGACAGGGAGTAACCTACGAGCAGTACTTC. Protein product: CASSDRGQGVTYEQYF. Together with reference TRBV11-1 and TRBJ2-7, the CDR3 gives the full variable domain: EAEVAQSPRYKITEKSQAVAFWCDPISGHATLYWYRQILGQGPELLVQFQDESVVDDSQLPKDRFSAERLKGVDSTLKIQPAELGDSAMYLCASSDRGQGVTYEQYFGPGTRLTVT.

This chain connects TRBV7-3 to TRBJ2-2; the match to TRBD2 covers 9 bases. Germline V CDR1 and CDR2: SGHTA, FQGTGA. Unmatched junction bases numbered 13, after V lost 4 bases and J lost 7 bases. This CDR3 region has 17 residues. CDR3 DNA sequence: TGTGCCAGCAGCTCCCCGCTGGCGGGGGGGCGTAACGGGGAGCTGTTTTTT. Protein sequence: CASSSPLAGGRNGELFF.

This clonotype was recorded a few times. The chain couples TRBV6-2 or TRBV6-3 to TRBJ1-2; no clear D gene. Per the germline V gene, CDR1 is MNHEY and CDR2 is SVGEGT. V gave up 7 bases and J gave up 6 bases, with 12 bases separating them. CDR3 size: 12 residues. CDR3: CASNLLGDGYTF. As DNA, the CDR3 is TGTGCCAGCAATCTCCTTGGGGATGGCTACACCTTC.

V is TRBV12-3 or TRBV12-4 and J is TRBJ2-7, with D perhaps given as TRBD1 or TRBD2 (5 bases each). CDR3 length equals 14 residues. Trimming removed 5 bases at V and 1 base at J, with 12 bases between. The chain's CDR3 is CASSIRDRSYEQYF. The CDR3 region has the DNA TGTGCCAGCAGTATCCGGGACCGATCCTACGAGCAGTACTTC.

Many counts were recorded for this clonotype. The V and J genes are TRBV4-3 and TRBJ1-1; the match to TRBD1 covers 9 bases. Germline values: CDR1 LGHNA, CDR2 YSLEER. This CDR3 region has 15 residues. Germline trimming cut 2 bases from V and 7 bases from J; bases unmatched to any gene: 8. CDR3 DNA sequence: TGCGCCAGCAGCCAACGTGGGGACAGGGTAATTGAAGCTTTCTTT. It codes for CASSQRGDRVIEAFF.

The chain couples TRBV11-2 to TRBJ2-7; 7 bases are shared with TRBD2. Germline V gene sequence: CDR1 SGHAT, CDR2 FQNNGV. The CDR3 length is 14 residues. V trimming: 7 bases; J trimming: 3 bases; junction bases outside the gene matches: 9. The CDR3 region is CASTDGGGRYEQYF. The CDR3 bases are TGTGCCAGCACCGATGGCGGGGGTCGCTACGAGCAGTACTTC.

This clonotype was counted many times. This chain links TRBV6-5 with TRBJ2-2; D remains unclear. Trimming left V 0 bases short and J 7 bases short, with 6 bases between. This CDR3 region has 13 residues. Germline CDR1 MNHEY, CDR2 SVGAGI. CDR3: CASSYSVGGELFF. The DNA of the CDR3 is TGTGCCAGCAGTTACTCGGTGGGCGGGGAGCTGTTTTTT.

This chain links TRBV6-1 with TRBJ1-5; possible D gene TRBD1, 5 bases. CDR3 length: 14 amino acids. The germline V gene has CDR1 MNHNS and CDR2 SASEGT. V was cut by 9 bases and J by 9 bases, with 21 bases left in between. The CDR3 region is CASNGTPLGGPQHF. CDR3 coding DNA: TGTGCCAGTAACGGGACCCCCCTAGGCGGGCCCCAGCATTTT.

This clonotype was detected ten times or more. The genes are TRBV6-2 or TRBV6-3 and TRBJ1-5, with 7 positions matching TRBD1. This CDR3 is 15 amino acids long. V was clipped by 7 bases and J by 5 bases; unmatched bases: 11. CDR1 is MNHEY and CDR2 is SVGEGT in the germline V gene. The CDR3 bases are TGTGCCAGCACCAACAGACAGGGATTGGATCAGCCCCAGCATTTT. Protein sequence: CASTNRQGLDQPQHF.

The CDR3 DNA reads TGTGCCAGCAGTCCCCCGGGAGGTCGAAACGAGCAGTACTTC. Encoded protein: CASSPPGGRNEQYF. The chain couples TRBV28 to TRBJ2-7; 7 bases line up with TRBD2. V lost 5 bases to trimming and J lost 5 bases; unmatched junction nucleotides: 9. The V gene's germline CDR1 is MDHEN and CDR2 SYDVKM. The CDR3 totals 14 residues.

This clonotype was seen repeatedly, ten times or more. This chain uses TRBV30 with TRBJ1-6; TRBD1 is a possible D gene (6 bases). This CDR3 is 12 amino acids long. The ends were cut back, 3 bases at V and 9 bases at J, with 9 bases in the middle. Germline V CDR1 and CDR2: GTSNPN, SVGIG (reference sequence). Written as DNA, the CDR3 is TGTGCCTGGAGGGGGGCGCGTTCACCCCTCCACTTT. Translated, it gives CAWRGARSPLHF.

Many counts were recorded for this clonotype. This sequence joins TRBV27 and TRBJ1-1; the D gene is possibly TRBD1 (5 bases). V lost 3 bases and J 4 bases, leaving 9 bases between the germline ends. The germline CDR1 and CDR2 sequences are MNHEY and SMNVEV (reference sequence). The CDR3 has 13 amino acids. This chain's CDR3 is CASSLTDSTEAFF. DNA for the CDR3: TGTGCCAGCAGTTTGACAGATTCCACTGAAGCTTTCTTT.